The 24 T cell receptor beta chains below were found in one sample sequenced in a study of blood T cell repertoires in COVID-19. TCRdb's copy holds only in-frame clones and misses some; the assay was immunoSEQ multiplex PCR. The sample consists of a few hundred thousand clones, roughly 89% of them appearing once. Specimen: PBMCs or T cells enriched from blood (not recorded which). Source of these receptors: a woman between 40 and 50 years old who had recovered from COVID-19.

V is TRBV18 and J is TRBJ2-1; 9 nucleotides agree with TRBD2. Germline V gives CDR1 KGHSH, CDR2 LQKENI. Trimming cost V 5 bases and J 9 bases; bases outside gene matches: 5. The CDR3 sequence is 13 residues long. The CDR3 DNA sequence: TGTGCCAGCTCAGAGTTTAGCGGGAGTGAGCAGTTCTTC. It translates to CASSEFSGSEQFF.

The chain employs TRBV29-1 and TRBJ2-7, with a possible D match to TRBD2 (5 bases). The CDR3 is 11 residues long. With 5 bases removed from V and 2 bases from J, the gap between germline ends came to 7 bases. Germline V gene sequence: CDR1 SQVTM, CDR2 ANQGSEA. This chain's CDR3 is CSVLGAYEQYF. Written as DNA, the CDR3 is TGCAGCGTTCTCGGGGCCTACGAGCAGTACTTC.

V is TRBV28 and J is TRBJ1-1; D unresolved. CDR1 and CDR2 (germline): MDHEN, SYDVKM. The germline V and J ends were trimmed by 2 bases and 3 bases, with 16 bases remaining between them. This CDR3 is 16 amino acids long. The DNA for the CDR3 is TGTGCCAGCAGTTTAATGGCGTGGGCAGTGGACACTGAAGCTTTCTTT. Its protein product is CASSLMAWAVDTEAFF.

V gene TRBV5-6 combines with J gene TRBJ2-5; 9 nucleotides align to TRBD1. The CDR3 length is 14 residues. Germline V CDR1 and CDR2: SGHDT, YYEEEE. V was pared by 1 base and J by 5 bases, with 3 bases of the junction left unmatched. CDR3 in DNA: TGTGCCAGCAGCTTGCTGGGACAGGGTGAGACCCAGTACTTC. This gives the protein CASSLLGQGETQYF.

The chain carries TRBV19 and TRBJ1-2, with D perhaps TRBD1 (6 bases). The V gene's germline CDR1 is LNHDA and CDR2 SQIVND (reference sequence). The length of the CDR3 is 15 residues. V lost 3 bases and J lost 2, with 13 bases in between. In nucleotides, the CDR3 is TGTGCCAGTAGTATCGGGGCGAGGGGGAACTATGGCTACACCTTC. Translated, it gives CASSIGARGNYGYTF.

The chain employs TRBV9 and TRBJ2-3; 9 bases are shared with TRBD1. The V segment lost 5 bases and the J segment 4 bases; nucleotides outside the gene matches: 2. Germline assignment: CDR1 SGDLS and CDR2 YYNGEE. The CDR3 is made up of 13 amino acids. Here the CDR3 DNA reads TGTGCCAGCAGTCGACAGGGGGCAGATACGCAGTATTTT. As protein: CASSRQGADTQYF.

A note on this clone: This specimen includes other DNA sequences encoding the same CDR3. V gene TRBV5-1 combines with J gene TRBJ2-2; D possibly corresponds to TRBD2 (6 bases). The CDR3 length is 15 residues. Germline V gene lookup returns CDR1 SGHRS and CDR2 YFSETQ. Trimming pared 3 bases from V and 1 base from J, leaving 10 bases between. The CDR3 coding sequence is TGCGCCAGCAGCTCGGGGGATCTGAACACCGGGGAGCTGTTTTTT. It translates to CASSSGDLNTGELFF.

The chain combines TRBV27 with TRBJ2-1; D is uncertain. V was cut by 2 bases and J by 7 bases, with 15 bases left in between. Germline V lookup: CDR1 MNHEY, CDR2 SMNVEV (reference sequence). The CDR3 runs 15 residues. CDR3 in DNA: TGTGCCAGCAGTTTAAGTCCAACCAGACTTAATGAGCAGTTCTTC. This codes for CASSLSPTRLNEQFF.

The chain carries TRBV18 and TRBJ1-4; D is undetermined. With 5 bases removed from V and 0 bases from J, the gap between germline ends came to 10 bases. This CDR3 spans 15 amino acids. Germline V CDR1 and CDR2: KGHSH, LQKENI. The CDR3 sequence: CASSTSPATNEKLFF. The DNA for the CDR3 is TGTGCCAGCTCAACTTCACCGGCAACTAATGAAAAACTGTTTTTT.

The chain's CDR3 is CASSDGQNQPQHF. CDR3 bases: TGTGCCAGCAGTGACGGACAAAATCAGCCCCAGCATTTT. V is TRBV12-3 or TRBV12-4 and J is TRBJ1-5; TRBD1 might be the D (5 bases). The CDR3 totals 13 residues. Trimming took off 5 bases at V and 4 bases at J, with 9 bases between the two ends.

The chain uses TRBV7-9 and TRBJ2-7; 7 bases fit TRBD1. This CDR3 contains 14 residues. Per germline, CDR1 SEHNR and CDR2 FQNEAQ (reference sequence). Trimming cost V 5 bases and J 2 bases; bases outside gene matches: 6. The CDR3 sequence: CASSLGTDPYEQYF. CDR3 nucleotide sequence: TGTGCCAGCAGCCTGGGGACAGACCCCTACGAGCAGTACTTC. The whole variable domain, remainder taken from reference TRBV7-9 and TRBJ2-7, is DTGVSQNPRHKITKRGQNVTFRCDPISEHNRLYWYRQTLGQGPEFLTYFQNEAQLEKSRLLSDRFSAERPKGSFSTLEIQRTEQGDSAMYLCASSLGTDPYEQYFGPGTRLTVT.

CDR3 sequence: CATLEGYTLHF. DNA for the CDR3: TGTGCCACCCTGGAGGGGTACACCCTCCACTTT. The rearrangement joins TRBV28 to TRBJ1-6; D perhaps matches TRBD1 (5 bases). Trimming took 10 bases from V and 14 from J, leaving 15 bases between them. The germline gives CDR1 MDHEN, CDR2 SYDVKM. The length of the CDR3 is 11 residues.

This chain's CDR3 is CASSFDRDSPLHF. The CDR3 DNA reads TGCGCCAGCAGCTTCGACCGGGATTCACCCCTCCACTTT. This chain uses TRBV5-1 with TRBJ1-6; D ambiguous. The V gene's germline CDR1 is SGHRS and CDR2 YFSETQ. Trimming took 2 bases from V and 8 from J, leaving 8 bases between them. The CDR3 has 13 residues.

The rearrangement joins TRBV19 to TRBJ2-3; the match to TRBD2 covers 8 bases. Germline V gene data show CDR1 as LNHDA and CDR2 as SQIVND (reference sequence). Trimming removed 5 bases from V and 0 bases from J; junction bases left unmatched: 7. The CDR3 spans 16 residues. DNA of the CDR3: TGTGCCAGTAGTCAAGGGCTAGCGGGTAGCACAGATACGCAGTATTTT. Translated: CASSQGLAGSTDTQYF.

The chain employs TRBV6-5 and TRBJ1-2, with D possibly matching TRBD1 (6 bases). The germline gives CDR1 MNHEY, CDR2 SVGAGI. Between the trimmed V and J ends, which lost 6 bases and 4 bases, there was a span of 15 bases. This CDR3 has 14 amino acids. The CDR3 sequence: CASRSLGQGYGYTF. As DNA, the CDR3 is TGTGCCAGCAGAAGTTTGGGACAAGGCTATGGCTACACCTTC.

This clone showed up just once. V gene TRBV7-8 combines with J gene TRBJ1-2, with D perhaps TRBD1 (6 bases). The CDR3 contains 13 residues. Per the germline V gene, CDR1 is SGHVS and CDR2 is FQNEAQ. V lost 3 bases, J lost 10 bases, and 15 bases lay in between. CDR3 nucleotides: TGTGCCAGCAGCTTTCCGGGGGGCTTAGTCTACACCTTC. Its protein is CASSFPGGLVYTF.

This rearrangement joins TRBV28 to TRBJ2-1; D gene ambiguous. V gave up 2 bases and J gave up 5 bases, with 13 bases separating them. CDR1 is MDHEN and CDR2 is SYDVKM in the germline V gene. The CDR3 has 15 amino acids. The CDR3 nucleotides are TGTGCCAGCAGTTTACCTAGAAGGTACCACAATGAGCAGTTCTTC. Translated: CASSLPRRYHNEQFF.

V is TRBV7-8 and J is TRBJ1-6; D gene uncertain. Germline V gene data show CDR1 as SGHVS and CDR2 as FQNEAQ. The length of the CDR3 is 13 residues. Between the trimmed V and J ends, which lost 0 bases and 14 bases, there was a span of 11 bases. In DNA, the CDR3 is TGTGCCAGCAGCTTAGCCCGAGGGATGGCCCTCCACTTT. This sequence encodes CASSLARGMALHF.

For this clone: Sequence at one end of the junction differs from germline and may be a read error. This sequence joins TRBV29-1 and TRBJ1-1; 9 bases agree with TRBD1. In germline, CDR1 is SQVTM, CDR2 ANQGSEA. This CDR3 comprises 14 residues. For the CDR3, the DNA is TGCAGCGTTGACGATGGACAGGGGAACGCTGAAGCTTTCTTT. Amino acids: CSVDDGQGNAEAFF.

The CDR3 sequence: CASSTSGTVQETQYF. CDR3 nucleotides: TGTGCCAGTAGTACTAGCGGGACGGTCCAAGAGACCCAGTACTTC. The V gene is TRBV19, the J gene TRBJ2-5; 9 bases map to TRBD2. CDR3 size: 15 residues. Germline CDR1 LNHDA, CDR2 SQIVND (reference sequence). V dropped 4 bases and J dropped 1; count of bases not matched to a gene: 4.

The chain employs TRBV28 and TRBJ2-5; D is ambiguous. There are 14 residues in the CDR3. Germline V gives CDR1 MDHEN, CDR2 SYDVKM. The V and J ends lost 2 bases and 5 bases respectively, with 12 bases between them. The CDR3 protein is CASSLRVNRETQYF. DNA of the CDR3: TGTGCCAGCAGTTTACGGGTCAATCGGGAGACCCAGTACTTC.

The chain couples TRBV5-4 to TRBJ1-6, with D perhaps TRBD1 (6 bases). V dropped 1 base and J dropped 9 bases, with 11 bases sitting between them. From germline, CDR1 is SGHNT and CDR2 YYREEE (reference sequence). The CDR3 totals 14 residues. The CDR3 is CASSLLYRASPLHF. CDR3 nucleotides: TGTGCCAGCAGCTTGCTATACAGGGCTTCACCCCTCCACTTT.

This clone is termed medium-sized. Other DNA sequences within the sample encode an identical CDR3. The genes are TRBV28 and TRBJ1-5; the match to TRBD1 covers 9 bases. The V gene's germline CDR1 is MDHEN and CDR2 SYDVKM. The CDR3 covers 14 residues. Trimming took 5 bases from V and 6 from J; bases not matched to a gene: 5. The CDR3 DNA sequence: TGTGCCAGCAGTCTGGGACAGGGAGGTCAGCCCCAGCATTTT. Residues: CASSLGQGGQPQHF.

The chain uses TRBV28 and TRBJ1-1; D possibly corresponds to TRBD1 (6 bases). From germline, CDR1 is MDHEN and CDR2 SYDVKM. The CDR3 spans 15 residues. Trimming took 2 bases from V and 1 from J, leaving 11 bases between them. The CDR3 DNA reads TGTGCCAGCAGTTTACCCCAAGGGGGGAACACTGAAGCTTTCTTT. This codes for CASSLPQGGNTEAFF. The full variable domain, rest sourced from reference TRBV28 and TRBJ1-1, is DVKVTQSSRYLVKRTGEKVFLECVQDMDHENMFWYRQDPGLGLRLIYFSYDVKMKEKGDIPEGYSVSREKKERFSLILESASTNQTSMYLCASSLPQGGNTEAFFGQGTRLTVV.